This TCR beta chain originates from a study of Graves' ophthalmopathy and Graves' hyperthyroidism listed by TCRdb under 2018. Background on the whole study: Peripheral blood was collected before any treatment was given, at the time of initial diagnosis. TCR beta repertoire signatures were used to distinguish Graves' ophthalmopathy from Graves' hyperthyroidism and to predict progression to ophthalmopathy. In total, under 150 blood samples were TCR-sequenced: some 40 ophthalmopathy, over 70 hyperthyroidism and about 17 hyperthyroidism-to-ophthalmopathy patients. A discovery set of 100 patients (roughly 41 ophthalmopathy, some 58 stable hyperthyroidism) was enrolled to explore V-J signatures distinguishing ophthalmopathy from hyperthyroidism. An independent validation cohort was composed of approximately 19 hyperthyroidism patients and 17 patients who later progressed from hyperthyroidism to ophthalmopathy. T-cell repertoires of thyroid tissue and blood were compared in several hyperthyroidism patients. Following sample collection, hyperthyroidism patients were given methimazole at a starting dose of 30 mg daily, and ophthalmopathy patients were given high-dose intravenous methylprednisolone. Broader findings and caveats from the paper: Among expanded thyroid clonotypes with frequency above 0.001, most also showed up in blood, which suggests that blood repertoires may reflect the thyroid immune response. No statistical method was used to set the sample size in advance, and the investigators knew which group each participant was assigned to. In validation, the model predicted ophthalmopathy progression with 70.59% sensitivity and 72.22% specificity; some 13 predicted patients were CT-confirmed with GO in a median of approximately six months. The 13-signature model separated ophthalmopathy from stable hyperthyroidism with around 90% sensitivity and approximately 81% specificity in cross-validation, and 80%/75% in the test set.

Ophthalmopathy patients were characterized by moderately to severely active disease, a Clinical Activity Score of at least 3, a NOSPECS grade of at least 4, and a disease duration under 3 months. Patients with other autoimmune diseases, uncontrolled infections, pregnancy or lactation were excluded from the study. Diagnosis was based on clinical symptoms, serum thyroxine, TRAb, thyroid ultrasound and orbital computed tomography. Using Ficoll-Paque density gradient centrifugation, PBMCs were isolated from about 9.4 ml of fresh peripheral blood. Total RNA was extracted using Trizol reagent, and RNA quality was checked on an Agilent 2100 Bioanalyzer. For repertoire sequencing, TCR beta CDR3 regions were amplified from RNA transcripts. The first round was an RT-PCR using HTBI primers with the Qiagen OneStep RT-PCR kit, and this first round was followed by a second-round multiplex PCR, then size selection and purification. Libraries were sequenced on an Illumina HiSeq2000 using paired-end 100 bp reads. In the authors' own workflow: SOAPnuke was used for read processing, and reads with adapters, uncalled bases, a mean Phred below 15, or no exact constant-primer or identifier match were discarded. High-quality paired reads were merged with COPE v1.2.5. Each unique nucleotide sequence was treated as a clonotype, and MiTCR v1.1 was used to align the clonotypes to the IMGT TRB V, D and J references. Analysis was restricted to V-J combinations with a frequency above 0.0001, which covered roughly 99% of repertoires. A TCR clonal expansion and chaos score per V-J combination was defined as the ratio of F50 clonal expansion to chaos observed in the TCRdist matrix. Welch's t-statistics and random forest were used to reduce the features to 10 to 15 V-J combinations, which were then used as input to a naive Bayes classifier. The Morisita-Horn index was used to measure how similar the thyroid and blood repertoires were. TCRdb reanalyzed the raw reads on its own, using fastp at Q25 for trimming and MiXCR for clone calling, and kept in-frame beta chains. CDR3 protein sequences are deduplicated, and each keeps its most common genes and DNA. The V and J calls shown here were made by TCRdb, not taken from the authors' results. For this sample there are 650,000 to 800,000 distinct CDR3 sequences; more than 40% appear just once. About 3.3% of the sample lies in the top ten.

V lost 1 base and J lost 2 bases, and the count of bases not matched to a germline gene is 5. As encoded in the germline V gene, CDR1 is SGDLS while CDR2 is YYNGEE. The CDR3 runs 15 amino acids, cysteine and phenylalanine included. Of the read, only the CDR3 DNA is kept; its 45 bases are in frame from base 1. With regard to this clonotype: No cognate antigen has been identified for it. No much larger clone exists at a distance of one base, and base qualities are not known.

The sequence is built from TRBV9 and TRBJ2-5; 7 central bases correspond to TRBD2. The sequence was obtained from an adult man with Graves' ophthalmopathy. The specimen sequenced was peripheral blood. In nucleotide form, the sequence is TGTGCCAGCAGCGTACGGGGGGTGTTACAAGAGACCCAGTACTTC. It translates to CASSVRGVLQETQYF.